This T cell receptor (beta chain) originates from a study of beta chain features in type 1 diabetes. Study-level information: Cell yields, gender and age were similar in healthy donors and patients. All of the samples together had 85 million to 140 million sorted cells examined. Study conclusions and caveats: PCR may have favored shorter templates equally in patients and controls. Shortening of TCRB CDR3s, moderate but significant, appeared in all four CD4+ subsets of Type 1 diabetes patients.

The CDR3 consists of 15 residues. V lost 2 bases, J lost 2 bases, and 11 bases lay in between. Germline assignment: CDR1 MNHNY and CDR2 SVGAGI (reference sequence). There was one heparinised blood draw per donor, averaging around 0.11 L. The sequenced template was cDNA made from the entire isolated RNA. Profiled with immunoSEQ multiplex PCR; TCRdb holds only in-frame clones, not every one. The table lists about 160,000 clones, 6% to 9% of them singletons. Notes on this clone: The antigen remains unidentified.

What was sequenced was central memory CD4+ T cells from blood. This rearrangement joins TRBV6-6 to TRBJ2-3; TRBD2 might be the D (7 bases). The sequence was collected from a man younger than 30 with type 1 diabetes. CDR3 DNA: TGTGCCAGCAGTTACGCGGGGGCAGCCACAGATACGCAGTATTTT. It translates to CASSYAGAATDTQYF.